Listed below are T cell receptor beta chains from one sample, sequenced in a study of regulatory T cells in long-lasting Graves disease. TCRdb called the multiplex PCR reads again in MiXCR, with one record for every CDR3 protein. The sample contains over 350,000 distinct CDR3 sequences, 14% of which appear only once. These sequences were also reported in another study, on T cells in Graves' hyperthyroidism and ophthalmopathy.

Specimen: peripheral blood mononuclear cells (PBMCs), collected at new diagnosis, from a patient treated with antithyroid drugs. The receptors come from a woman in her fifties or sixties with Graves disease. Both conserved end residues are part of each CDR3. D genes are given only for firm matches. The size field is filled for only some rows; it gives once, few, many or a size class.

many	-	TRBV5-1	TRBJ2-1	TGCGCCAGCAGGTTAGGGTTAGGGAACAATGAGCAGTTCTTC	CASRLGLGNNEQFF
few	TRBD1	TRBV28	TRBJ2-5	TGTGCCAGCAGCGCCTATCGGACAGGGGGTTCGGAGACCCAGTACTTC	CASSAYRTGGSETQYF
many	-	TRBV12-3/TRBV12-4	TRBJ2-5	TGTGCCAGCAGTTTCGGACACCAAGAGACCCAGTACTTC	CASSFGHQETQYF
-	-	TRBV7-9	TRBJ2-4	TGTGCCAGCAGCCCCGACTGGGCCAAAAACATTCAGTACTTC	CASSPDWAKNIQYF
many	-	TRBV28	TRBJ1-5	TGTGCCAGCAGTCAGAATGGCGCCCTGTGGGGCAATCAGCCCCAGCATTTT	CASSQNGALWGNQPQHF
few	-	TRBV20-1	TRBJ2-3	TGCAGTGCCCTAGGAGTTATAGATACGCAGTATTTT	CSALGVIDTQYF
many	TRBD2	TRBV28	TRBJ2-1	TGTGCCAGCGTCGAGGCGGGAGTTAGCTACAATGAGCAGTTCTTC	CASVEAGVSYNEQFF
-	-	TRBV20-1	TRBJ2-7	TGCAGTGCTAGACCCAGCGGCGAGCAGTACTTC	CSARPSGEQYF
many	-	TRBV18	TRBJ2-1	TGTGCCAGCTCACCAATTCGCTCTAGTCCGCTGTTCTTC	CASSPIRSSPLFF
many	-	TRBV9	TRBJ2-7	TGTGCCAGCAGCGTAGCGGGGGAAAGCTCCTACGAGCAGTACTTC	CASSVAGESSYEQYF
-	-	TRBV6-1	TRBJ2-1	TGTGCCAGCAGTAGAGGGTCCGCTAATGAGCAGTTCTTC	CASSRGSANEQFF
-	TRBD2	TRBV6-2/TRBV6-3	TRBJ2-1	TGTGCCAGCAGTTACTCCCCCTCGTCCCCGGGACTAGCGGCAGACAATGAGCAGTTCTTC	CASSYSPSSPGLAADNEQFF
-	-	TRBV7-3	TRBJ2-2	TGTGCCAGCAGCTCAAGGCTAAGCGCGAACACCGGGGAGCTGTTTTTT	CASSSRLSANTGELFF
many	TRBD2	TRBV28	TRBJ2-3	TGTGCCAGCAGTTCCCCGGGAGGGCCAGATACGCAGTATTTT	CASSSPGGPDTQYF
-	-	TRBV7-2	TRBJ2-1	TGTGCCAGCAGCTTGGCGGTCGGCTCCTACAATGAGCAGCTCTTC	CASSLAVGSYNEQLF
few	-	TRBV4-1	TRBJ2-7	TGCGCCAGCAGCCATACACAGGGTTTCCACGAGCAGTACTTC	CASSHTQGFHEQYF
few	-	TRBV13	TRBJ2-2	TGTGCCAGCAGCTCCCAGGGCCCCACCGGGGAGCTGTTTTTT	CASSSQGPTGELFF
many	-	TRBV6-2/TRBV6-3	TRBJ2-7	TGTGCCAGCAGAGAGGAGGGACGGATGTTCTCCTACGAGCAGTACTTC	CASREEGRMFSYEQYF
few	TRBD1	TRBV20-1	TRBJ2-5	TGCAGTGCTCCCCCGACAGGGTCAAGGGAGACCCAGTACTTC	CSAPPTGSRETQYF
few	TRBD2	TRBV4-1	TRBJ2-7	TGCGCCAGCAGCCCCAGCCACTTCGGGGGGTCCGAGCAGTACTTC	CASSPSHFGGSEQYF
many	TRBD2	TRBV12-3/TRBV12-4	TRBJ2-1	TGTGCCAGCAGTCCGCCTCGACTAGCGGGAGATTTTCACAATGAGCAGTTCTTC	CASSPPRLAGDFHNEQFF
many	TRBD1	TRBV3-1	TRBJ1-4	TGTGCCAGCAGCCACCGGACAGGACATGCAACTAATGAAAAACTGTTTTTT	CASSHRTGHATNEKLFF
-	TRBD2	TRBV19	TRBJ2-7	TGTGCCAGTAGTATAGATCTGTCCCTTACTAGCGGGAACTCCTACGAGCAGTACTTC	CASSIDLSLTSGNSYEQYF
-	TRBD1	TRBV5-8	TRBJ1-3	TGTGCCAGCAGCGCCGGGACAGGGGCCTTCTCTGGAAACACCATATATTTT	CASSAGTGAFSGNTIYF
-	-	TRBV7-8	TRBJ2-5	TGTGCCAGCAGCAGGGGGTTGGGGGCTTTGAAAGAGACCCAGTACTTC	CASSRGLGALKETQYF
-	TRBD1	TRBV9	TRBJ1-2	TGTGCCAGCAGCGCATCCCGGGACAGCGCTTATGGCTACACCTTC	CASSASRDSAYGYTF
few	-	TRBV28	TRBJ2-1	TGTGCCAGCAGTCACCGGGCTGGTCCCAATGAGCAGTTCTTC	CASSHRAGPNEQFF
many	-	TRBV28	TRBJ1-6	TGTGCCAGCAGTTTACGTCCGGGGCTCAGCTCCTATAATTCACCCCTCCACTTT	CASSLRPGLSSYNSPLHF
many	TRBD2	TRBV7-2	TRBJ2-3	TGTGCCAGCAGCACAACTCCGGGACTAGCGGGAGTCACAGATACGCAGTATTTT	CASSTTPGLAGVTDTQYF
many	TRBD1	TRBV5-1	TRBJ2-7	TGCGCCAGCAGTCTTGTCCCTAGGACAGGTAGCCCCTACGAGCAGTACTTC	CASSLVPRTGSPYEQYF
many	-	TRBV5-1	TRBJ2-7	TGTGCCAGCAGCTTGGATCCAGGGAGCTCCTACGAGCAGTACTTC	CASSLDPGSSYEQYF
once	TRBD2	TRBV20-1	TRBJ2-5	TGCAGTGCTAGACCCGGGACTACTCAGGGGACCCAGTACTTC	CSARPGTTQGTQYF
-	-	TRBV7-9	TRBJ1-1	TGTGCCAGCAGAGCCGGGAGTTCGAACACTGAAGCTTTCTTT	CASRAGSSNTEAFF
few	TRBD1	TRBV5-6	TRBJ1-6	TGTGCCAGCAGCTGGGGACAGGGGATCTCACCCCTCCACTTT	CASSWGQGISPLHF
many	-	TRBV28	TRBJ1-3	TGTGCCAGCAGTTTGGGCACTGGAAACACCATATATTTT	CASSLGTGNTIYF
-	-	TRBV9	TRBJ1-2	TGTGCCAGCAGCGTAGGAGTGGGGGTGGGAAACTATGGCTACACCTTC	CASSVGVGVGNYGYTF
few	TRBD1	TRBV18	TRBJ1-1	TGTGCCAGCTCAGTCATTACAGGGGTCGGCACTGAAGCTTTCTTT	CASSVITGVGTEAFF
many	TRBD2	TRBV14	TRBJ2-1	TGTGCCAGCAGCCCGAGAACCGGGACTAGCAGCAATGAGCAGTTCTTC	CASSPRTGTSSNEQFF
-	TRBD2	TRBV10-3	TRBJ2-1	TGTGCCACCCGGGAGGCGTCCTACAATGAGCAGTTCTTC	CATREASYNEQFF
many	-	TRBV3-1	TRBJ2-3	TGCGCCAGCAGCCAAGGAGGGACCGATACGCAGTATTTT	CASSQGGTDTQYF
many	-	TRBV11-3	TRBJ2-1	TGTGCCAGCAGCTTAGAAGGACAAGGGCAGTTCTTC	CASSLEGQGQFF
few	TRBD1	TRBV18	TRBJ1-1	TGTGCCAGCTCACCATCGACAGGGGGCCTTACGAACACTGAAGCTTTCTTT	CASSPSTGGLTNTEAFF
-	TRBD2	TRBV20-1	TRBJ2-1	TGCAGTGCTAGAGGGACTAGCGGGCCTGTACCCCCTAGCTCCTACAATGAGCAGTTCTTC	CSARGTSGPVPPSSYNEQFF
many	-	TRBV28	TRBJ1-1	TGTGCCAGCAGTCCCCGGGGCAGAGAGAACACTGAAGCTTTCTTT	CASSPRGRENTEAFF